This entry lists 10 T cell receptor beta chains sequenced from one sample in a study of shared clonotypes between healthy human individuals. The table came from immunoSEQ multiplex PCR; TCRdb's copy has only in-frame clones and leaves some out. The table shows about 2.4 million clones, with approximately 90% occurring only once. Material for sequencing was naive CD4+ T cells sorted from blood. Indicated subset: CD45RA+ positively selected. These receptors were collected from a man aged 18-30 years in good health.

The V gene is TRBV11-3, the J gene TRBJ2-2, with a tentative D call TRBD2 (5 bases). CDR3 length: 14 residues. Looked up from germline, CDR1 is SGHNT and CDR2 is YENEEA. The V and J ends lost 6 bases and 1 base respectively, with 9 bases between them. CDR3 protein: CASSFAGNTGELFF. CDR3 bases: TGTGCCAGCAGTTTCGCGGGGAACACCGGGGAGCTGTTTTTT.

The rearrangement links TRBV10-3 to TRBJ1-1, with TRBD1 matching 10 bases. After removal of 5 bases from V and 4 bases from J, the junction contained 4 bases not matched to a gene. The CDR3 has 14 residues. The germline CDR1 and CDR2 sequences are ENHRY and SYGVKD. Here the CDR3 reads CAISRQGATTEAFF. CDR3 DNA sequence: TGTGCCATCAGTCGACAGGGGGCGACCACTGAAGCTTTCTTT.

The chain recombines TRBV5-4 with TRBJ2-7; 10 bases line up with TRBD1. The CDR3 totals 16 residues. From germline, CDR1 is SGHNT and CDR2 YYREEE (reference sequence). Trimming took 0 bases from V and 3 from J; bases not matched to a gene: 6. In DNA, the CDR3 is TGTGCCAGCAGCTTGGCCTCGACAGGGGGCGACTACGAGCAGTACTTC. It encodes CASSLASTGGDYEQYF. The full variable domain, completed using reference TRBV5-4 and TRBJ2-7, is ETGVTQSPTHLIKTRGQQVTLRCSSQSGHNTVSWYQQALGQGPQFIFQYYREEENGRGNFPPRFSGLQFPNYSSELNVNALELDDSALYLCASSLASTGGDYEQYFGPGTRLTVT.

The J gene is TRBJ2-3, the V gene TRBV5-1; D might be TRBD2 (5 bases). The CDR3 extends over 15 amino acids. V was clipped by 2 bases and J by 1 base, with 11 bases between them. Germline V lookup: CDR1 SGHRS, CDR2 YFSETQ. CDR3 coding DNA: TGCGCCAGCAGCTTCGGACGGGGTGGCACAGATACGCAGTATTTT. This encodes CASSFGRGGTDTQYF.

This chain links TRBV6-6 with TRBJ2-2, with D uncertain. Trimming removed 2 bases at V and 0 bases at J, with 7 bases between. Germline CDR1 reads MNHNY; CDR2 reads SVGAGI (reference sequence). The CDR3 runs 15 residues. This CDR3 is CASSYPDANTGELFF. As DNA, the CDR3 is TGTGCCAGCAGTTACCCTGACGCGAACACCGGGGAGCTGTTTTTT.

This clone has more than one count but fewer than ten. V usage is TRBV7-9 and J usage is TRBJ1-1, with TRBD1 matching 10 bases. Trimming at V came to 1 base and at J to 8 bases, leaving 4 bases not matched to a gene. Per germline, CDR1 SEHNR and CDR2 FQNEAQ (reference sequence). The CDR3 is 14 amino acids. Here the CDR3 DNA reads TGTGCCAGCAGCTTAGGACAGGGGGCATCAGAAGCTTTCTTT. As protein: CASSLGQGASEAFF.

CDR3 residues: CASSTRTVAGTYNEQFF. CDR3 bases: TGTGCCAGCAGCACCCGGACAGTAGCGGGGACATACAATGAGCAGTTCTTC. The V gene is TRBV7-2, the J gene TRBJ2-1, with TRBD2 matching over 8 bases. Germline CDR1 SGHTA, CDR2 FQGNSA. CDR3 length: 17 amino acids. The ends lost 5 bases at V and 4 bases at J; junction bases unmatched: 13. Complete variable domain (other parts from reference TRBV7-2 and TRBJ2-1): GAGVSQSPSNKVTEKGKDVELRCDPISGHTALYWYRQSLGQGLEFLIYFQGNSAPDKSGLPSDRFSAERTGGSVSTLTIQRTQQEDSAVYLCASSTRTVAGTYNEQFFGPGTRLTVL.

This clone was counted a single time. V is TRBV5-4 and J is TRBJ2-7; 10 bases align to TRBD2. Germline assignment: CDR1 SGHNT and CDR2 YYREEE (reference sequence). V dropped 2 bases and J dropped 7; count of bases not matched to a gene: 6. The CDR3 spans 14 residues. The CDR3 DNA sequence: TGTGCCAGCAGCTTTAGCGGGGGGTTTCGGGAGCAGTACTTC. This sequence encodes CASSFSGGFREQYF.

J is TRBJ2-4 and V is TRBV4-3, with a weak D call TRBD2 (6 bases). V dropped 0 bases and J dropped 3 bases, with 21 bases sitting between them. The CDR3 is made up of 19 amino acids. From germline, CDR1 is LGHNA and CDR2 YSLEER. This chain's CDR3 is CASSQERGDGKVGKNIQYF. CDR3 in DNA: TGCGCCAGCAGCCAAGAGCGGGGAGACGGGAAGGTGGGCAAAAACATTCAGTACTTC.

The CDR3 protein is CASSLETGGRMNTEAFF. The CDR3, as DNA: TGCGCCAGCAGCTTGGAAACAGGGGGCCGGATGAACACTGAAGCTTTCTTT. This chain links TRBV5-1 with TRBJ1-1, with 9 positions matching TRBD1. Germline CDR1 and CDR2: SGHRS and YFSETQ. The CDR3 runs 17 residues. V shed 0 bases, J shed 0 bases, and the junction held 6 bases outside the gene matches.